This TCR beta chain was sequenced for a study of tumor-infiltrating lymphocytes in primary liver carcinoma (dated by TCRdb to 2016 to 2017). Context from the whole study: Hepatocellular carcinoma (four) or combined HCC and intrahepatic cholangiocarcinoma (one) was present in the five patients, who were three men and two women aged 30 to 69 years. The five patients had tumors staged T1-T3 N0M0, with maximum diameters ranging from roughly 4 to 10 cm. Each sample produced about 3.65 to 8 million productive TCRbeta reads, and read depth showed no significant difference between tissue types. For each liver tumor, the study sampled five regions along with adjacent normal tissue and blood, and applied TCRbeta repertoire sequencing, expression microarrays and whole-exome sequencing. A total of roughly 35 specimens from 5 patients went through TCRbeta repertoire sequencing, namely 25 tumor regions, 5 adjacent noncancerous liver tissues and 5 peripheral blood samples. Repertoires from technical replicates were highly reproducible, with mean shared-clone rates roughly 0.9 and correlation coefficients above 0.95. Overall study results and their limits: Only a few patients were included in the study, and the authors note that the findings should be validated in a larger study. Repertoire overlap was higher between tumor regions (mean about 35%) than tumor-adjacent (17%) or tumor-blood (14%) pairs, consistent with antigen-driven expansion. Comparison of CD4+ and CD8+ T cell repertoires was precluded by the use of bulk unsorted samples. A significantly larger repertoire fraction was made up by the top 250 clones in tumors than in blood (p = 0.039). Only the TCR beta chain was sequenced, which likely underestimates true repertoire diversity because unpaired alpha chains were not captured.

A constant-region primer and ProtoScript II reverse transcriptase were used to reverse-transcribe TCRbeta-specific cDNA from approximately 450 ng total RNA. TCRbeta libraries were built with three nested multiplex PCR rounds, a slightly modified ARM-PCR procedure. Each of the first two PCR rounds ran for approximately 10 cycles using multiplex TRBV1-TRBV30 forward primers together with a Cbeta reverse primer. A final 25-cycle PCR with Deep VentR polymerase added sample barcodes and Illumina adapters. Before sequencing, amplicons between 200 and 500 bp were purified from gel using a QIAquick gel extraction kit. The TCRbeta amplicons were sequenced with 250-bp paired-end reads on an Illumina HiSeq 2500. In the paper's pipeline: Reads were quality-trimmed with Trimmomatic v0.33, and paired reads were merged with FLASH v1.2.11 to recover full CDR3 sequences. V, D and J germline segments were assigned to the rearranged TCRbeta sequences using MiGEC v1.2.1b. Clonotype statistics, along with Shannon-Wiener diversity indices, were calculated using VDJtools v1.0.0. Except for diversity analysis, only the 250 most abundant clonotypes of each sample were used in subsequent analyses to reduce sampling bias. TCRdb trimmed public reads at Q25 via fastp, called clones via MiXCR and kept in-frame beta chains. Identical CDR3 proteins give one entry, which carries the most common genes and DNA. TCRdb's processing, not the authors' own work, is the source of the V and J calls. The sample data list approximately 46,000 distinct CDR3 sequences, and around 75% of these were observed just once. The top ten hold about 38% of the sample.

Without any cell sorting, total RNA and DNA were extracted together from around 20-30 mg of bulk tissue using the AllPrep DNA/RNA mini kit. Between late 2015 and early 2016, 5 or 6 patients in China with histopathologically diagnosed primary liver carcinoma had their tumors surgically resected. At the time of sampling, the patients had chronic HBV infection and had not received any treatment. Fresh tumor and adjacent tissue pieces were bisected, with one half stored in RNAlater at -80 degrees C and the other half sent for histology. Concerning this clonotype: Its cognate antigen has yet to be identified. Here the CDR3 omits its conserved ending phenylalanine or tryptophan, so a read error is the likely source.

A total of 14 residues make up the CDR3, ends included. Kept here is only the CDR3 DNA, which spans 42 bases and is read in frame from base 1. V loses 3 bases of germline sequence and J loses 3 bases, and the interval between the two ends is 12 bases. According to the germline V gene, CDR1 reads ENHRY and CDR2 reads SYGVKD. In this chain, TRBV10-3 is recombined with TRBJ2-7; no D gene can be assigned with confidence. Sequencing was done on a sample of tumor-adjacent normal liver tissue. This sequence originates from a woman aged 25-40 years with primary liver carcinoma and hepatitis B virus infection. The CDR3 is CAISDPDRNYEQYS. The DNA sequence is as follows: TGTGCCATCAGTGACCCCGACCGAAACTACGAGCAGTACTCC.